This T cell receptor beta chain came from a study of OX40 agonist ivuxolimab in advanced cancers. Study-level points and caveats: The study found among the lowest clonal expansion in partial responders at 0.1-3.0 mg/kg.

CDR1 is SGHKS, CDR2 YYEKEE, per germline (reference sequence). Trimming pared 0 bases from V and 7 bases from J, leaving 13 bases between. CDR3 length: 15 amino acids. This table comes from immunoSEQ multiplex PCR, and its TCRdb copy is limited to in-frame clones, with some not included. The sample carries tens of thousands of clones, approximately 86% recorded once. To note about this clone: What it binds is not known.

The genes are TRBV5-5 and TRBJ1-4, with D possibly being TRBD1 (5 bases). Source: CD4+ or CD8+ T cells sorted from blood, taken in a trial of the OX40 agonist ivuxolimab. This receptor was obtained from an adult with an advanced solid tumor such as melanoma, head and neck, liver or kidney cancer. The CDR3 region is CASSLAGDLGEKLFF. CDR3 nucleotide sequence: TGTGCCAGCAGCTTGGCGGGGGATTTAGGTGAAAAACTGTTTTTT.